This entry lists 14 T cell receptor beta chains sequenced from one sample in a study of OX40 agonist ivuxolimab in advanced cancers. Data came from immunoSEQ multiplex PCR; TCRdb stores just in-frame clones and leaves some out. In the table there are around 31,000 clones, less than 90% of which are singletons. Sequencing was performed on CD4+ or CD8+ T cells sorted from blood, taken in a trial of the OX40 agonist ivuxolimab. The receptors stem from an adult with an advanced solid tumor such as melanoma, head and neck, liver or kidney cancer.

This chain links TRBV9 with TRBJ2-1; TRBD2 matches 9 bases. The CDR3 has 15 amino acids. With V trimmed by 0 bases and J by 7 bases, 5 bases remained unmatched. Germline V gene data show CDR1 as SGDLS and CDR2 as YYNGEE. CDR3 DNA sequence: TGTGCCAGCAGCGTAGGGGGACTAGCAAGAAATGAGCAGTTCTTC. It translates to CASSVGGLARNEQFF.

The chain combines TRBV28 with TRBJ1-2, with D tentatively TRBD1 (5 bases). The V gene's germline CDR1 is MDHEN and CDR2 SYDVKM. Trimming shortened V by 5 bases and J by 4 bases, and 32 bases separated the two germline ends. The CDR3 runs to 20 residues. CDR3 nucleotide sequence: TGTGCCAGCAGTACCGACATCGGAATCTGGACAAAAACTACGGGCTATGGCTACACCTTC. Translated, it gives CASSTDIGIWTKTTGYGYTF.

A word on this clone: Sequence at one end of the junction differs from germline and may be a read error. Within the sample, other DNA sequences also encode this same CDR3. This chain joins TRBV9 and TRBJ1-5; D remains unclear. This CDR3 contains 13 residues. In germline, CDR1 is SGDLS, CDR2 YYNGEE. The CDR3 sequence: CASSVGLGQPQHF. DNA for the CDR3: TGCGCCAGCAGCGTAGGGCTCGGTCAGCCCCAGCATTTT.

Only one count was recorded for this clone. DNA for the CDR3: TGTGCCAGCAGCTGGCGAGCAGGGGAGACTGAAGCTTTCTTT. Its protein is CASSWRAGETEAFF. The rearrangement links TRBV13 to TRBJ1-1; a weak D match, TRBD1 (6 bases). The CDR3 runs 14 residues. Deletions cut 4 bases from V and 5 bases from J, with 14 bases between. CDR1 is PRHDT and CDR2 is FYEKMQ in the germline V gene (reference sequence).

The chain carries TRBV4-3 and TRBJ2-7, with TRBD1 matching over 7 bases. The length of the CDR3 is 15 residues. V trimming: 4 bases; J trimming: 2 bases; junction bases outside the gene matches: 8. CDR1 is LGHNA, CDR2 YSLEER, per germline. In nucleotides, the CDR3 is TGCGCCAGCAGCCCAGGGACAGATACGACCTACGAGCAGTACTTC. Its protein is CASSPGTDTTYEQYF.

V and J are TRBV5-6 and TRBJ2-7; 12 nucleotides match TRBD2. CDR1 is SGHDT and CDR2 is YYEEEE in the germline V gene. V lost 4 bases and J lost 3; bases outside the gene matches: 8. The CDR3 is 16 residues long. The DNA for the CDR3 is TGTGCCAGCAGCCCGACTAGCGGGAGAGAGTACTACGAGCAGTACTTC. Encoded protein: CASSPTSGREYYEQYF.

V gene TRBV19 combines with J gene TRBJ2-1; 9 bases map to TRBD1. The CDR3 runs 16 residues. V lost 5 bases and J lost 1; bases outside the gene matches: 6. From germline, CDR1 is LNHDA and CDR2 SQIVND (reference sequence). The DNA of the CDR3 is TGTGCCAGTAGTGCCCAGACAGGGGGATCCTACAATGAGCAGTTCTTC. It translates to CASSAQTGGSYNEQFF.

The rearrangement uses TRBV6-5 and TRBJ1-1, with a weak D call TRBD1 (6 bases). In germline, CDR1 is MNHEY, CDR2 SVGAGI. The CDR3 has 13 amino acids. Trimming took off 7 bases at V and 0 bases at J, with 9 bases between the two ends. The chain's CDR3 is CASKGGLNTEAFF. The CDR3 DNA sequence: TGTGCCAGCAAGGGGGGGCTGAACACTGAAGCTTTCTTT.

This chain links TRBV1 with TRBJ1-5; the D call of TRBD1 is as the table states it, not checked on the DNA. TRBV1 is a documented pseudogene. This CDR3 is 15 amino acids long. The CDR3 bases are TGCACCAGCAGCCAACGGGACAGGGATGGTCAGCCCCAGCATTTT. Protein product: CTSSQRDRDGQPQHF.

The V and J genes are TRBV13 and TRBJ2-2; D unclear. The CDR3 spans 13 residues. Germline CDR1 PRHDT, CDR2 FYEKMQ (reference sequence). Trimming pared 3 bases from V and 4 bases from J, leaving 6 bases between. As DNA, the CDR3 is TGTGCCAGCAGCTTCACGGGCACCGGGGAGCTGTTTTTT. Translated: CASSFTGTGELFF.

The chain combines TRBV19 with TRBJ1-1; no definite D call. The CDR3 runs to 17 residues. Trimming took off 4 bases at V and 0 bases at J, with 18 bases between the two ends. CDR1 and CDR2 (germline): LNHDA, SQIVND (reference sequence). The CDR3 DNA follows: TGTGCCAGTAGTACGTTTCGAGACACCAAAATGAACACTGAAGCTTTCTTT. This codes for CASSTFRDTKMNTEAFF.

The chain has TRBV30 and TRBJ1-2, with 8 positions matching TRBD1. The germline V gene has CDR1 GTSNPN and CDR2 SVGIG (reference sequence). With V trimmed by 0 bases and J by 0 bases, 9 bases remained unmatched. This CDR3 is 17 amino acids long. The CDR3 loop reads CAWSVRDRYSPNYGYTF. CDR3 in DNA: TGTGCCTGGAGTGTACGGGACAGGTACTCTCCTAACTATGGCTACACCTTC.

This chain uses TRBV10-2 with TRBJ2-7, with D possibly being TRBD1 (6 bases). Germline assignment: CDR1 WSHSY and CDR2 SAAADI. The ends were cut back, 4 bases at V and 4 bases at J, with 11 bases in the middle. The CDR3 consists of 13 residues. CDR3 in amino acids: CASSAGHPYEQYF. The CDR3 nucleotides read TGCGCCAGCAGTGCGGGACATCCGTACGAGCAGTACTTC.

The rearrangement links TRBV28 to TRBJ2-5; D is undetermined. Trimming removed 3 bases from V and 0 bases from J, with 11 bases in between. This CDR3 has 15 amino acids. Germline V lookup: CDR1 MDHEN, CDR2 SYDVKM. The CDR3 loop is CASSLVNGYQETQYF. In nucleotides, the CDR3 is TGTGCCAGCAGTTTGGTGAACGGCTACCAAGAGACCCAGTACTTC.